This T cell receptor (beta chain) is drawn from a study of cytomegalovirus exposure and HLA in healthy donors. Turning to this clone: Its antigen is not identified.

Primers included in the PCR were 60 Vbeta and 13 Jbeta primers. The table came from immunoSEQ multiplex PCR; TCRdb's copy has only in-frame clones and leaves some out. The sample includes about 130,000 clones, roughly 72% seen only once; the top ten take 3% to 5%. This CDR3 contains 15 residues. Germline-derived CDR1 and CDR2 are PRHDT and FYEKMQ (reference sequence). With V trimmed by 5 bases and J by 7 bases, 4 bases remained unmatched. Whole-study findings and limits: Later analysis indicated greater clonal expansion among HLA-associated TCR beta chains than among equally common other chains.

This receptor was identified in a man aged 35 to 55 in good health and CMV-seropositive. The specimen sequenced was PBMCs. This chain links TRBV13 with TRBJ2-1, with 14 positions matching TRBD2. CDR3 nucleotide sequence: TGTGCCAGCAGCATGACTAGCGGGGGGGGGAATGAGCAGTTCTTC. Protein product: CASSMTSGGGNEQFF.